A single sample gave rise to the 2 T cell receptor beta chains below, sequenced in a study of blood T cells in healthy people across ages. PCR was performed a second time for roughly 7 to 11 cycles using a sample-barcoded 5' primer and a J-beta primer mix. TCRdb recomputed calls from the 5' RACE reads with MiXCR, one row per CDR3 protein. This table has 650,000 to 800,000 distinct CDR3 sequences, 52% appearing once. The sequenced sample consisted of blood. The receptor set was obtained from a woman older than 75 in good health.

The table lists this clonotype with a count of one. A read error may be the cause here, since a much bigger clone is one base away. This chain joins TRBV3-1 and TRBJ2-1; D possibly corresponds to TRBD1 (8 bases). From germline, CDR1 is LGHDT and CDR2 YNNKEL (reference sequence). Trimming removed 3 bases from V and 13 bases from J, with 22 bases in between. CDR3 length: 15 residues. The CDR3 is CASSQARTGRETQFF. The DNA for the CDR3 is TGTGCCAGCAGCCAGGCTAGGACAGGGAGGGAGACCCAGTTCTTC.

In its sample, this clonotype was seen once. DNA of the CDR3: TGTGCCAGCAGCCGGGCGGGGAACTCGGAAAAACTGTTTTTT. Amino acids: CASSRAGNSEKLFF. The V and J genes are TRBV6-5 and TRBJ1-4; D gene unclear. Trimming left V 6 bases short and J 8 bases short, with 16 bases between. The CDR3 extends over 14 amino acids. The germline CDR1 and CDR2 sequences are MNHEY and SVGAGI.